Presented here are 23 T cell receptor beta chains from one specimen sequenced in a study of beta chain features in type 1 diabetes. Sequenced material consisted of expressed TCRB transcripts (all of the isolated RNA was reverse transcribed). Produced via immunoSEQ multiplex PCR; TCRdb's table is partial and in-frame only. The sample comprises approximately 250,000 clones, 7.5% to 10% of which are singletons, and 0.03% to 0.04% rests with the top ten. Sequencing was carried out using naive CD4+ T cells from blood. The origin of the receptors is a woman aged 18 to 35 in good health.

This clone was seen at least ten times. The rearrangement uses TRBV29-1 and TRBJ2-5, with D tentatively TRBD2 (6 bases). There are 13 residues in the CDR3. Per germline, CDR1 SQVTM and CDR2 ANQGSEA. Trimming took off 4 bases at V and 0 bases at J, with 9 bases between the two ends. This CDR3 is CSVAGRYQETQYF. The DNA for the CDR3 is TGCAGCGTTGCGGGGAGGTACCAAGAGACCCAGTACTTC.

The chain uses TRBV5-4 and TRBJ1-4, with D unresolved. CDR3 length: 13 residues. Germline V gene sequence: CDR1 SGHNT, CDR2 YYREEE (reference sequence). V lost 3 bases to trimming and J lost 3 bases, with 6 bases between them. In DNA, the CDR3 is TGTGCCAGCAGCTCCGGTTCTAATGAAAAACTGTTTTTT. Translated: CASSSGSNEKLFF. The full variable domain, with the rest looked up from reference TRBV5-4 and TRBJ1-4, is ETGVTQSPTHLIKTRGQQVTLRCSSQSGHNTVSWYQQALGQGPQFIFQYYREEENGRGNFPPRFSGLQFPNYSSELNVNALELDDSALYLCASSSGSNEKLFFGSGTQLSVL.

This clone came up a few times. This chain connects TRBV9 to TRBJ2-3; TRBD2 matches at 7 bases. The junction had 5 bases not matched to a gene; V was cut back by 3 bases and J by 1 base. This CDR3 comprises 15 residues. Germline lookup yields CDR1 SGDLS and CDR2 YYNGEE. CDR3 protein: CASSASGGRTDTQYF. The CDR3 DNA follows: TGTGCCAGCAGCGCTAGCGGAGGCCGCACAGATACGCAGTATTTT.

This clone was found a few times. The CDR3 DNA follows: TGTGCCAGCAGCCGGCTAGGGGGCGAAAAACTGTTTTTT. It encodes CASSRLGGEKLFF. The chain joins TRBV14 to TRBJ1-4, with 7 bases lining up with TRBD1. Germline V gives CDR1 SGHDN, CDR2 FVKESK. This CDR3 has 13 residues. V shed 4 bases and J 8 bases; nucleotides not matched to a gene: 4.

The J gene is TRBJ1-3, the V gene TRBV29-1; 8 bases agree with TRBD1. Looked up from germline, CDR1 is SQVTM and CDR2 is ANQGSEA. Unmatched junction bases numbered 5, after V lost 7 bases and J lost 3 bases. The CDR3 runs to 13 residues. The chain's CDR3 is CSASGGNGNTIYF. The DNA of the CDR3 is TGCAGCGCCTCAGGGGGCAATGGAAACACCATATATTTT.

This sequence joins TRBV18 and TRBJ1-4, with D unclear. This CDR3 comprises 16 residues. Trimming removed 1 base from V and 0 bases from J, with 9 bases in between. Germline values: CDR1 KGHSH, CDR2 LQKENI. CDR3 DNA: TGTGCCAGCTCACCACAGCGAGTTGCAACTAATGAAAAACTGTTTTTT. Translating gives CASSPQRVATNEKLFF.

The rearrangement links TRBV15 to TRBJ2-5; maybe TRBD2 (6 bases). Germline V gives CDR1 LNHNV, CDR2 YYDKDF (reference sequence). V was pared by 1 base and J by 4 bases, with 16 bases between. This CDR3 spans 16 amino acids. CDR3: CATSRGLGGVRETQYF. In DNA, the CDR3 is TGTGCCACCAGCAGAGGCCTGGGGGGAGTTAGAGAGACCCAGTACTTC. The complete variable domain, with remaining parts taken from reference TRBV15 and TRBJ2-5, reads DAMVIQNPRYQVTQFGKPVTLSCSQTLNHNVMYWYQQKSSQAPKLLFHYYDKDFNNEADTPDNFQSRRPNTSFCFLDIRSPGLGDTAMYLCATSRGLGGVRETQYFGPGTRLLVL.

This clone was seen a few times. The chain's CDR3 is CASSPRRLAGASTDTQYF. CDR3 DNA sequence: TGTGCCAGCTCACCACGTCGGCTAGCGGGTGCTAGCACAGATACGCAGTATTTT. The chain combines TRBV18 with TRBJ2-3; 8 positions agree with TRBD2. Germline-derived CDR1 and CDR2 are KGHSH and LQKENI. V shed 1 base, J shed 0 bases, and the junction held 9 bases outside the gene matches. The CDR3 runs to 18 residues.

This clone occurred a few times. The rearrangement uses TRBV6-5 and TRBJ2-1; maybe TRBD1 (5 bases). The CDR3 runs to 15 residues. Trimming removed 5 bases from V and 0 bases from J, with 11 bases in between. Looked up from germline, CDR1 is MNHEY and CDR2 is SVGAGI. In DNA form, the CDR3 reads TGTGCCAGCAGTCCCGGACACAGCTCCTACAATGAGCAGTTCTTC. This encodes CASSPGHSSYNEQFF.

This clone was detected only a few times. The chain joins TRBV29-1 to TRBJ2-7; a weak D match, TRBD2 (5 bases). The germline CDR1 and CDR2 sequences are SQVTM and ANQGSEA. CDR3 length: 13 residues. The V end lost 4 bases, the J end lost 2 bases, and 12 bases lay between the germline ends. As DNA, the CDR3 is TGCAGCGTTGTCGGGGTGTCCACCTACGAGCAGTACTTC. It specifies CSVVGVSTYEQYF.

The gene calls are TRBV30 and TRBJ1-5, with D possibly being TRBD1 (5 bases). Trimming took 0 bases from V and 4 from J, leaving 10 bases between them. CDR1 and CDR2 from the germline V gene are GTSNPN and SVGIG (reference sequence). The CDR3 extends over 14 amino acids. CDR3 sequence (DNA): TGTGCCTGGAGTGTAACGCCAGGGAATCAGCCCCAGCATTTT. As protein: CAWSVTPGNQPQHF.

This clone has just one count. CDR3 DNA: TGTGCCAGCAGCGTAGTTTTAGGCTGGGGGACTTGTACTGAAGCTTTCTTT. Amino acid sequence: CASSVVLGWGTCTEAFF. V gene TRBV9 combines with J gene TRBJ1-1, with D possibly matching TRBD1 (5 bases). The CDR3 loop spans 17 amino acids. Germline V lookup: CDR1 SGDLS, CDR2 YYNGEE. V lost 0 bases to trimming and J lost 5 bases, with 20 bases between them.

The CDR3 DNA reads as TGTGCCAGCAGTGGACGGAGGCCGAACACCGGGGAGCTGTTTTTT. Translated, it gives CASSGRRPNTGELFF. V is TRBV2 and J is TRBJ2-2; possibly TRBD2 for D (5 bases). V lost 4 bases and J 0 bases, leaving 9 bases between the germline ends. The germline V gene has CDR1 SNHLY and CDR2 FYNNEI. There are 15 residues in the CDR3.

This clone showed up just a few times. The chain joins TRBV4-2 to TRBJ1-2; no clear D gene. Trimming shortened V by 0 bases and J by 4 bases, and 9 bases separated the two germline ends. Germline assignment: CDR1 LGHNA and CDR2 YNFKEQ. CDR3 length equals 14 residues. CDR3 sequence reads: CASSQDTRVYGYTF. In DNA form, the CDR3 reads TGTGCCAGCAGCCAAGACACGCGGGTCTATGGCTACACCTTC.

In this sample, this clone turned up a few times. This chain joins TRBV6-1 and TRBJ2-7; 9 bases are shared with TRBD1. With 2 bases clipped from V and 5 bases from J, the junction kept 7 bases outside the gene matches. CDR1 is MNHNS and CDR2 is SASEGT in the germline V gene. The CDR3 contains 15 residues. CDR3 in DNA: TGTGCCAGCAGTGAAACAAGGAACAGGGGGCACGAGCAGTACTTC. The encoded protein is CASSETRNRGHEQYF.

The J gene is TRBJ2-7, the V gene TRBV6-5, with D possibly TRBD1 on 6 matching bases. CDR1 is MNHEY and CDR2 is SVGAGI in the germline V gene. The CDR3 sequence is 13 residues long. Trimming took off 5 bases at V and 1 base at J, with 9 bases between the two ends. DNA of the CDR3: TGTGCCAGCAGTCGACAGGAATCCTACGAGCAGTACTTC. Translated: CASSRQESYEQYF.

The chain couples TRBV6-1 to TRBJ2-7, with 8 bases identical to TRBD1. The CDR3 is 13 residues long. Per the germline V gene, CDR1 is MNHNS and CDR2 is SASEGT. V lost 6 bases and J lost 5; bases outside the gene matches: 6. For the CDR3, the DNA is TGTGCCAGCAGAAGGGACAGGACCAACGAGCAGTACTTC. It codes for CASRRDRTNEQYF.

The J gene is TRBJ2-7, the V gene TRBV10-2, with 8 bases matching TRBD2. Trimming at V came to 6 bases and at J to 3 bases, leaving 22 bases not matched to a gene. Germline CDR1 and CDR2: WSHSY and SAAADI. The CDR3 covers 19 residues. DNA for the CDR3: TGCGCCAGCAGGCAGGGGTGGAGGGCTATTAGCGGGAAAGACTACGAGCAGTACTTC. It specifies CASRQGWRAISGKDYEQYF.

This clone has just a few counts. The V call is TRBV5-8, the J call TRBJ2-7, with TRBD2 matching 12 bases. Per germline, CDR1 SGHTS and CDR2 YDEGEE. The V gene end was trimmed by 4 bases and the J gene end by 4 bases; junction bases not matched to a gene: 6. The CDR3 sequence is 15 residues long. Here the CDR3 DNA reads TGTGCCAGCAGCCTATTTACTAGCGGGAGGTACGAGCAGTACTTC. Its protein product is CASSLFTSGRYEQYF. The whole variable domain, remainder taken from reference TRBV5-8 and TRBJ2-7, is EAGVTQSPTHLIKTRGQQATLRCSPISGHTSVYWYQQALGLGLQFLLWYDEGEERNRGNFPPRFSGRQFPNYSSELNVNALELEDSALYLCASSLFTSGRYEQYFGPGTRLTVT.

This sequence joins TRBV30 and TRBJ2-1; TRBD1 matches 10 bases. Germline CDR1 and CDR2: GTSNPN and SVGIG (reference sequence). Germline trimming cut 2 bases from V and 4 bases from J; bases unmatched to any gene: 5. The CDR3 runs 15 residues. CDR3 amino acids: CAWSYWTGGYNEQFF. The CDR3 DNA reads as TGTGCCTGGAGTTATTGGACAGGGGGTTACAATGAGCAGTTCTTC. Supplemented by reference TRBV30 and TRBJ2-1, the full variable domain reads SQTIHQWPATLVQPVGSPLSLECTVEGTSNPNLYWYRQAAGRGLQLLFYSVGIGQISSEVPQNLSASRPQDRQFILSSKKLLLSDSGFYLCAWSYWTGGYNEQFFGPGTRLTVL.

This rearrangement joins TRBV6-1 to TRBJ1-1, with D unclear. The CDR3 totals 15 residues. The germline V gene encodes CDR1 MNHNS and CDR2 SASEGT. Deletions cut 2 bases from V and 1 base from J, with 11 bases between. Here the CDR3 reads CASSELGRPNTEAFF. The CDR3 nucleotides read TGTGCCAGCAGTGAATTGGGCAGGCCGAACACTGAAGCTTTCTTT.

The CDR3 DNA follows: TGTGCCAGCAGTCCTTTATTCCGGGCTGGGAGTGAGCAGTTCTTC. Protein: CASSPLFRAGSEQFF. V gene TRBV7-2 combines with J gene TRBJ2-1, with D perhaps TRBD2 (5 bases). The V gene's germline CDR1 is SGHTA and CDR2 FQGNSA. The CDR3 sequence is 15 residues long. V was clipped by 6 bases and J by 9 bases, with 21 bases between them.

CDR3 coding DNA: TGTGCCAGCAACGCAGGGGTCTTGAATTCACCCCTCCACTTT. Amino acids: CASNAGVLNSPLHF. The chain recombines TRBV9 with TRBJ1-6, with D tentatively TRBD1 (6 bases). Germline CDR1 reads SGDLS; CDR2 reads YYNGEE. Trimming left V 6 bases short and J 7 bases short, with 14 bases between. CDR3 length: 14 amino acids. Complete variable domain (other parts from reference TRBV9 and TRBJ1-6): DSGVTQTPKHLITATGQRVTLRCSPRSGDLSVYWYQQSLDQGLQFLIQYYNGEERAKGNILERFSAQQFPDLHSELNLSSLELGDSALYFCASNAGVLNSPLHFGNGTRLTVT.